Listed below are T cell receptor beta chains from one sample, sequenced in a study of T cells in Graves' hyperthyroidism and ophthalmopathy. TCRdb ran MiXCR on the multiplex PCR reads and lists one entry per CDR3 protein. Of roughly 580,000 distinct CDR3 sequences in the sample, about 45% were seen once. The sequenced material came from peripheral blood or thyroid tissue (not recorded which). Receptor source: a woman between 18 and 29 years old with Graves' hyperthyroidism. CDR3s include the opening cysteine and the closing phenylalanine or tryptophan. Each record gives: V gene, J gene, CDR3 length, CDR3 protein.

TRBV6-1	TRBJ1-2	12	CASRRGWYGYTF
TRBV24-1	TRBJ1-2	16	CATSDLRGTGEFGYTF
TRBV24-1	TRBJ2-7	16	CATSDRGTSGRGEQYF
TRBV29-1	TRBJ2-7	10	CSGGGNEQYF
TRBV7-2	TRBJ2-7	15	CASGTTSGSSYEQYF
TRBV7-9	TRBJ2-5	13	CASSGTVQETQYF
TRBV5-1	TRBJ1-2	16	CASSPDPFDRIYGYTF
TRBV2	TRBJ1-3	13	CASSGQGGNTIYF
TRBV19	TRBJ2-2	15	CASSRQGGNTGELFF
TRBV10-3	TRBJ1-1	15	CASRDRVVLVTEAFF
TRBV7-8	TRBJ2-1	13	CASSPGGDGEQFF
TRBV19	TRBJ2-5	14	CASGDREGQETQYF
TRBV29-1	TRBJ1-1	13	CSVGDRPYTEAFF
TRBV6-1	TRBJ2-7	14	CASSGGLAGVEQYF
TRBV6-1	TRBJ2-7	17	CASSHGTSGSRTYEQYF
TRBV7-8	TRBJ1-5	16	CASSQDNRASNQPQHF
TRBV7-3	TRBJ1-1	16	CASSLPYRVRNTEAFF
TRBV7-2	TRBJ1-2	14	CASSHQGQARGYTF
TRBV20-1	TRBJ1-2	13	CSASQGADYGYTF
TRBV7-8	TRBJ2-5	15	CASSWKPGPQETQYF
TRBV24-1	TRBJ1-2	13	CADRDGGGYGYTF
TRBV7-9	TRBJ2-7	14	CASRRLAGADEQYF
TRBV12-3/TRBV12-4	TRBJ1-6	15	CASSTRQGEFSPLHF
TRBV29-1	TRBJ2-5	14	CSVEETGRGETQYF